What follows is one T cell receptor beta chain and its context. V gave up 3 bases and J gave up 4 bases; unmatched junction bases: 8. The germline CDR1 and CDR2 sequences are KGHDR and SFDVKD. This CDR3 is built from 16 residues. The record originates from a study of blood T cell repertoires in COVID-19. Across the study: In each case, the material was cDNA or gDNA derived from T cells, B-cell-depleted T cells, or PBMCs.

Authors' data handling: Reference gene primers were amplified, and this amplification served to estimate nucleated cell counts. The repertoire was sequenced with immunoSEQ multiplex PCR; TCRdb's copy has only in-frame clones and lacks some. V, J and clone size derive from that table, while D and trimming were established from the DNA sequence. The sample has 350,000 or so clones, more than 70% seen once. Sample: peripheral blood. The origin of this receptor is a woman aged 25 to 39 with COVID-19, enrolled during active disease. The rearrangement joins TRBV24-1 to TRBJ2-1; 7 positions match TRBD2. CDR3 in DNA: TGTGCCACCAGTGATATTGGGGCGGGGGTGTACAATGAGCAGTTCTTC. Translating gives CATSDIGAGVYNEQFF.